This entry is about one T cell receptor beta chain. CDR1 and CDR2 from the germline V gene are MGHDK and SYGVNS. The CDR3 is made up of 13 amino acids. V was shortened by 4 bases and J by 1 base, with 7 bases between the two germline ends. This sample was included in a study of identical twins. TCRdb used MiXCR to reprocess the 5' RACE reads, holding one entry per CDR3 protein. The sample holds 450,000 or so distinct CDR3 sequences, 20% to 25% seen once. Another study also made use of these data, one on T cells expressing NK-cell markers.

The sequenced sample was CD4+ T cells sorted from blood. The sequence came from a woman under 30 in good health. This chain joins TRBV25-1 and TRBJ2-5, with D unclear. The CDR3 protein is CASSAAGQETQYF. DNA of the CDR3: TGTGCCAGCAGTGCAGCAGGCCAAGAGACCCAGTACTTC.